These T cell receptor beta chains were read from a single sample in a study of OX40 agonist ivuxolimab in advanced cancers. Sequenced by immunoSEQ multiplex PCR; TCRdb stores in-frame clones only, minus some. The sample carries 82,000 or so clones, approximately 90% recorded once. The sequences come from CD4+ or CD8+ T cells sorted from blood, collected in a trial of the OX40 agonist ivuxolimab. The source is an adult with an advanced solid tumor such as melanoma, head and neck, liver or kidney cancer. CDR3s include the opening cysteine and the closing phenylalanine or tryptophan. The order of the fields is J gene, V gene, D gene, clone size, CDR3 protein, CDR3 DNA. A D gene is named only where the DNA matches it firmly. Rows may omit the clone size; those that give it use once, few, many or a size class.

j_gene: TRBJ2-7
v_gene: TRBV27
d_gene: -
abundance: -
CDR3aa: CASSQTGLLSYEQYF
CDR3nt: TGTGCCAGCAGTCAGACAGGCTTGCTTTCCTACGAGCAGTACTTC

j_gene: TRBJ2-3
v_gene: TRBV7-8
d_gene: TRBD1
abundance: -
CDR3aa: CASSLDRAADTQYF
CDR3nt: TGTGCCAGCAGCTTGGACAGGGCGGCAGATACGCAGTATTTT

j_gene: TRBJ1-4
v_gene: TRBV10-3
d_gene: -
abundance: -
CDR3aa: CAISESLSGVKEKLFF
CDR3nt: TGTGCCATCAGTGAGTCGCTATCAGGGGTGAAGGAAAAACTGTTTTTT

j_gene: TRBJ2-1
v_gene: TRBV7-8
d_gene: -
abundance: -
CDR3aa: CASSNRQLENNEQFF
CDR3nt: TGTGCCAGCAGCAACAGACAGCTTGAAAACAATGAGCAGTTCTTC

j_gene: TRBJ1-1
v_gene: TRBV29-1
d_gene: TRBD1
abundance: -
CDR3aa: CSVERGRTEAFF
CDR3nt: TGCAGCGTTGAGAGGGGGCGGACTGAAGCTTTCTTT

j_gene: TRBJ1-2
v_gene: TRBV28
d_gene: TRBD1
abundance: -
CDR3aa: CASSLGQQKYGYTF
CDR3nt: TGTGCCAGCAGTTTGGGACAGCAAAAATATGGCTACACCTTC

j_gene: TRBJ1-1
v_gene: TRBV6-6
d_gene: TRBD1
abundance: -
CDR3aa: CASSSKDRGIREAFF
CDR3nt: TGTGCCAGCAGTTCAAAAGACAGGGGGATAAGGGAAGCTTTCTTT

j_gene: TRBJ1-4
v_gene: TRBV2
d_gene: -
abundance: -
CDR3aa: CASSERRNEKLFF
CDR3nt: TGTGCCAGCAGTGAAAGACGGAATGAAAAACTGTTTTTT

j_gene: TRBJ2-5
v_gene: TRBV7-8
d_gene: TRBD1
abundance: once
CDR3aa: CASSLEVRTGQETQYF
CDR3nt: TGTGCCAGCAGCCTAGAGGTCCGGACAGGTCAAGAGACCCAGTACTTC

j_gene: TRBJ2-2
v_gene: TRBV7-2
d_gene: TRBD2
abundance: -
CDR3aa: CASSSGLPSGELFF
CDR3nt: TGTGCCAGCAGCTCGGGACTACCTAGCGGGGAGCTGTTTTTT

j_gene: TRBJ2-5
v_gene: TRBV7-2
d_gene: -
abundance: -
CDR3aa: CASSLEGGKVPKTQYF
CDR3nt: TGTGCCAGCAGCTTAGAAGGTGGGAAGGTCCCCAAGACCCAGTACTTC

j_gene: TRBJ2-7
v_gene: TRBV29-1
d_gene: -
abundance: -
CDR3aa: CSVELQPYEQYF
CDR3nt: TGCAGCGTTGAACTACAGCCATACGAGCAGTACTTC

j_gene: TRBJ2-6
v_gene: TRBV27
d_gene: TRBD1
abundance: -
CDR3aa: CASSQFKRGQDSGANVLTF
CDR3nt: TGTGCCAGCAGCCAATTTAAAAGGGGACAGGACTCTGGGGCCAACGTCCTGACTTTC

j_gene: TRBJ2-1
v_gene: TRBV28
d_gene: TRBD1
abundance: -
CDR3aa: CASSFEDRGVNEQFF
CDR3nt: TGTGCCAGCAGTTTCGAGGACAGGGGCGTCAATGAGCAGTTCTTC

j_gene: TRBJ1-3
v_gene: TRBV25-1
d_gene: TRBD1
abundance: -
CDR3aa: CASSALQGRGGNTIYF
CDR3nt: TGTGCCAGCAGTGCCCTACAGGGGCGCGGTGGAAACACCATATATTTT

j_gene: TRBJ1-1
v_gene: TRBV7-9
d_gene: -
abundance: -
CDR3aa: CASSLDPANTEAFF
CDR3nt: TGTGCCAGCAGCTTAGATCCAGCCAACACTGAAGCTTTCTTT

j_gene: TRBJ1-5
v_gene: TRBV4-3
d_gene: -
abundance: once
CDR3aa: CASSQDLGQPQHF
CDR3nt: TGCGCCAGCAGCCAAGATTTGGGGCAGCCCCAGCATTTT

j_gene: TRBJ1-1
v_gene: TRBV19
d_gene: -
abundance: -
CDR3aa: CASSITRGWTEAFF
CDR3nt: TGTGCCAGTAGTATCACTAGGGGTTGGACTGAAGCTTTCTTT

j_gene: TRBJ2-7
v_gene: TRBV10-1
d_gene: -
abundance: -
CDR3aa: CASSESPLSGDEQYF
CDR3nt: TGCGCCAGCAGTGAGAGCCCCCTCAGTGGGGATGAGCAGTACTTC

j_gene: TRBJ2-2
v_gene: TRBV7-7
d_gene: TRBD1
abundance: -
CDR3aa: CASSFSQGSTGELFF
CDR3nt: TGTGCTAGCAGCTTTTCACAGGGGTCAACCGGGGAGCTGTTTTTT

j_gene: TRBJ2-3
v_gene: TRBV19
d_gene: TRBD2
abundance: few
CDR3aa: CASSQGLAGDTQYF
CDR3nt: TGTGCCAGTAGCCAGGGACTAGCGGGGGATACGCAGTATTTT

j_gene: TRBJ2-7
v_gene: TRBV30
d_gene: -
abundance: -
CDR3aa: CAWNREQGYEQYF
CDR3nt: TGTGCCTGGAATCGGGAACAGGGCTACGAGCAGTACTTC

j_gene: TRBJ2-5
v_gene: TRBV6-5
d_gene: -
abundance: once
CDR3aa: CASSYHASQGTQYF
CDR3nt: TGTGCCAGCAGTTACCACGCCAGCCAAGGGACCCAGTACTTC

j_gene: TRBJ2-7
v_gene: TRBV4-3
d_gene: TRBD1
abundance: -
CDR3aa: CASSQDFPRQGFEQYF
CDR3nt: TGCGCCAGCAGCCAAGATTTTCCGCGACAGGGGTTCGAGCAGTACTTC

j_gene: TRBJ1-1
v_gene: TRBV28
d_gene: -
abundance: once
CDR3aa: CASRGAMNTEAFF
CDR3nt: TGTGCCAGCAGGGGCGCAATGAACACTGAAGCTTTCTTT

j_gene: TRBJ1-2
v_gene: TRBV2
d_gene: TRBD1
abundance: -
CDR3aa: CASRTDRGDYGYTF
CDR3nt: TGTGCCAGCAGGACGGACAGGGGCGACTATGGCTACACCTTT

j_gene: TRBJ2-1
v_gene: TRBV27
d_gene: -
abundance: -
CDR3aa: CASSLSSDGRYNEQFF
CDR3nt: TGTGCCAGCAGTTTATCCTCGGACGGTAGATACAATGAGCAGTTCTTC

j_gene: TRBJ1-2
v_gene: TRBV6-5
d_gene: TRBD1
abundance: few
CDR3aa: CASGTGGSGYTF
CDR3nt: TGTGCCAGCGGGACAGGGGGCAGTGGCTACACCTTC

j_gene: TRBJ2-7
v_gene: TRBV7-3
d_gene: TRBD2
abundance: -
CDR3aa: CASSLDSSGRSEQYF
CDR3nt: TGTGCCAGCAGCTTAGATTCTAGCGGGAGAAGTGAGCAGTACTTC

j_gene: TRBJ1-2
v_gene: TRBV6-1
d_gene: -
abundance: -
CDR3aa: CASIVDWGSYGYTF
CDR3nt: TGTGCCAGCATTGTAGACTGGGGGAGCTATGGCTACACCTTC

j_gene: TRBJ2-7
v_gene: TRBV6-6
d_gene: TRBD2
abundance: -
CDR3aa: CAIQKRGGSSYEQYF
CDR3nt: TGTGCCATCCAAAAACGGGGGGGCAGCTCCTACGAGCAGTACTTC

j_gene: TRBJ2-3
v_gene: TRBV5-1
d_gene: -
abundance: once
CDR3aa: CASSLASGRGDTQYF
CDR3nt: TGCGCCAGCAGCTTGGCCAGCGGAAGGGGGGATACGCAGTATTTT

j_gene: TRBJ2-2
v_gene: TRBV21-1
d_gene: -
abundance: -
CDR3aa: CASSSRTGDNTGELFF
CDR3nt: TGTGCCAGCAGCAGCCGGACAGGGGATAACACCGGGGAGCTGTTTTTT

j_gene: TRBJ1-5
v_gene: TRBV6-4
d_gene: -
abundance: -
CDR3aa: CASSEMEGSQPQHF
CDR3nt: TGTGCCAGCAGTGAGATGGAGGGGAGTCAGCCCCAGCATTTT

j_gene: TRBJ2-3
v_gene: TRBV2
d_gene: TRBD2
abundance: -
CDR3aa: CASRGSGSWRTDTQYF
CDR3nt: TGTGCCAGCAGAGGGAGCGGGAGCTGGCGCACAGATACGCAGTATTTT

j_gene: TRBJ2-4
v_gene: TRBV7-9
d_gene: -
abundance: -
CDR3aa: CASSLQGIAKNIQYF
CDR3nt: TGTGCCAGCAGCTTACAAGGGATAGCCAAAAACATTCAGTACTTC

j_gene: TRBJ1-1
v_gene: TRBV5-1
d_gene: TRBD1
abundance: -
CDR3aa: CASSQGTGGDTEAFF
CDR3nt: TGCGCCAGCAGCCAGGGGACAGGGGGTGATACTGAAGCTTTCTTT